This entry is about one TCR beta chain. Measured with immunoSEQ multiplex PCR; TCRdb has only the in-frame clones, and not every one. The table lists some 2 million clones, 95% of them singletons. The CDR3 consists of 12 residues. Trimming removed 8 bases from V and 10 bases from J, with 14 bases in between. CDR1 MNHEY and CDR2 SMNVEV come from the germline V gene (reference sequence). The sample is drawn from a study of shared clonotypes between healthy human individuals. The source of this sequence is a man aged 18 to 30 in good health. What was sequenced was naive CD4+ T cells sorted from blood. Described subset: CD45RA+ positively selected. The chain joins TRBV27 to TRBJ2-2; perhaps TRBD1 as D (5 bases). The CDR3 bases are TGTGCCAGCGGGGCCCGGTGTGTGGAGCTGTTTTTT. Translated, it gives CASGARCVELFF.